A selection of T cell receptor beta chains follows, all from one sample in a study of T cells in Graves' hyperthyroidism and ophthalmopathy. TCRdb re-analysed the multiplex PCR reads in MiXCR, keeping a single row per CDR3 protein. The sample lists hundreds of thousands of distinct CDR3 sequences, approximately 15% occurring once. The sequencing sample was made of blood. These receptors were obtained from a woman aged 30 to 39 with Graves' hyperthyroidism that later progressed to Graves' ophthalmopathy. CDR3s include the opening cysteine and the closing phenylalanine or tryptophan. The D gene is left open where the match is weak. The size entry is marked missing in some rows and otherwise reads once, few, many or a size class.

d_call	j_call	v_call	clone_size	cdr3_nt	cdr3_aa
.	TRBJ1-4	TRBV19	.	TGTGCCAGTAGTACCAGACAGATACCTGAAAAACTGTTTTTT	CASSTRQIPEKLFF
.	TRBJ2-1	TRBV2	many	TGCGCAGGCAGGGCCGACCGAACCTACAATGAGCAGTTCTTC	CAGRADRTYNEQFF
.	TRBJ2-2	TRBV27	many	TGTGCCAGCAGCCCAGGGCGCGGCGGGGAGCTGTTTTTT	CASSPGRGGELFF
.	TRBJ2-7	TRBV12-3/TRBV12-4	many	TGTGCCAGCAGTTTTGGGACCTACGAGCAGTACTTC	CASSFGTYEQYF
TRBD2	TRBJ2-7	TRBV28	.	TGTGCCAGCAGTTCCGTAGCGGGACGTTCCTACGAGCAGTACTTC	CASSSVAGRSYEQYF
.	TRBJ2-2	TRBV2	many	TGTGCCAGCAGTGTCACCAGGCGACCACTGAACACCGGGGAGCTGTTTTTT	CASSVTRRPLNTGELFF
.	TRBJ1-1	TRBV3-1	few	TGTGCCAGCAGCCAAGATGGCAGTTCCGGGGAAGCTTTCTTT	CASSQDGSSGEAFF
.	TRBJ2-5	TRBV11-2	many	TGTGCCAGCAGCCCCGAGGGCGGGCAAGAGACCCAGTACTTC	CASSPEGGQETQYF
.	TRBJ2-3	TRBV28	many	TGTGCCAGCAGTTTGAGTGACCGGGATACGCAGTATTTT	CASSLSDRDTQYF
TRBD1	TRBJ2-7	TRBV20-1	many	TGCAGTGCCGAGGACAGGAAGAGCTCCTACGAGCAGTACTTC	CSAEDRKSSYEQYF
TRBD2	TRBJ2-1	TRBV20-1	many	TGCAGTGCTAGAGATCGGAGCGGGAGGCCCGGCGGTGAGCAGTTCTTC	CSARDRSGRPGGEQFF
.	TRBJ2-1	TRBV12-5	many	TGTGCTAGTAATAAGAATCCCCGGACAGACGAGAATGAGCAGTTCTTC	CASNKNPRTDENEQFF
.	TRBJ2-7	TRBV6-6	.	TGTGCCAGCAGTTACTCTGGCACTACCTACGAGCAGTACTTC	CASSYSGTTYEQYF